These 27 T cell receptor beta chains originate from one sample sequenced in a study of blood T cell repertoires in COVID-19. The protocol was immunoSEQ multiplex PCR, while the TCRdb copy is restricted to in-frame clones and leaves out a portion. The sample records 98,000 or so clones, about 80% being singletons. The sequenced sample consisted of peripheral blood. These receptors came from a woman aged 65 to 85 with acute or convalescent COVID-19.

The V call is TRBV28, the J call TRBJ2-3; D ambiguous. Deletions cut 6 bases from V and 3 bases from J, with 7 bases between. CDR1 is MDHEN, CDR2 SYDVKM, per germline. This CDR3 contains 12 residues. In nucleotides, the CDR3 is TGTGCCAGCAGACCAACAACAGATACGCAGTATTTT. Its translation: CASRPTTDTQYF.

Here the CDR3 reads CASSLTPSGGNTEAFF. For the CDR3, the DNA is TGCGCCAGCAGCTTGACACCTTCAGGGGGCAACACTGAAGCTTTCTTT. The gene calls are TRBV5-1 and TRBJ1-1; 8 bases fit TRBD1. Trimming at V came to 1 base and at J to 2 bases, leaving 7 bases not matched to a gene. The CDR3 sequence is 16 residues long. Germline V gene sequence: CDR1 SGHRS, CDR2 YFSETQ.

The rearrangement links TRBV5-1 to TRBJ2-2, with 9 bases lining up with TRBD1. Germline loops: CDR1 SGHRS, CDR2 YFSETQ. The CDR3 covers 15 residues. J lost 5 bases, V lost 4 bases, and 6 bases had no gene match. Here the CDR3 DNA reads TGCGCCAGCAGCAACAGGGGGCTGGGGACCGGGGAGCTGTTTTTT. Translated: CASSNRGLGTGELFF. The full variable domain, rest sourced from reference TRBV5-1 and TRBJ2-2, is KAGVTQTPRYLIKTRGQQVTLSCSPISGHRSVSWYQQTPGQGLQFLFEYFSETQRNKGNFPGRFSGRQFSNSRSEMNVSTLELGDSALYLCASSNRGLGTGELFFGEGSRLTVL.

The V gene is TRBV28, the J gene TRBJ1-2; tentative D call: TRBD1 (6 bases). Trimming took off 8 bases at V and 6 bases at J, with 16 bases between the two ends. CDR3 length equals 13 residues. Germline V lookup: CDR1 MDHEN, CDR2 SYDVKM. CDR3 protein: CASLNRDIHGYTF. In DNA form, the CDR3 reads TGTGCCAGCCTTAACCGGGACATCCATGGCTACACCTTC.

This clone was seen a handful of times. The V gene is TRBV9, the J gene TRBJ1-4, with 10 bases lining up with TRBD1. Germline V gene sequence: CDR1 SGDLS, CDR2 YYNGEE. V was pared by 4 bases and J by 8 bases, with 8 bases of the junction left unmatched. This CDR3 is 15 amino acids long. CDR3 nucleotide sequence: TGTGCCAGCAGCCCTCGGGACAGGGGTCACGAAAAACTGTTTTTT. It codes for CASSPRDRGHEKLFF.

V and J are TRBV3-1 (or the pseudogene TRBV3-2) and TRBJ1-5; D perhaps matches TRBD1 (6 bases). The CDR3 has 15 amino acids. Germline loops: CDR1 LGHDT, CDR2 YNNKEL (reference sequence). V lost 4 bases, J lost 0 bases, and 10 bases lay in between. The CDR3 here is CASSLTGSSNQPQHF. The CDR3 DNA follows: TGTGCCAGCAGCCTCACAGGGAGTAGCAATCAGCCCCAGCATTTT.

V and J are TRBV19 and TRBJ1-5; a weak D match, TRBD1 (6 bases). The length of the CDR3 is 15 residues. Trimming left V 6 bases short and J 3 bases short, with 15 bases between. The germline CDR1 and CDR2 sequences are LNHDA and SQIVND (reference sequence). In nucleotides, the CDR3 is TGTGCCAGTAGCAAACAGGGCCAATACAATCAGCCCCAGCATTTT. Translation: CASSKQGQYNQPQHF.

The gene calls are TRBV5-1 and TRBJ1-6; 9 bases match TRBD1. V gave up 5 bases and J gave up 10 bases; unmatched junction bases: 10. CDR1 SGHRS and CDR2 YFSETQ come from the germline V gene. CDR3 size: 15 residues. Written as DNA, the CDR3 is TGCGCCAGCAGATTCCGGGACAGGGATTTGTCACCCCTCCACTTT. This translates into CASRFRDRDLSPLHF.

On this clone itself: At one of its ends the junction is not consistent with the germline gene, which may arise from a read error. V gene TRBV28 combines with J gene TRBJ2-4; 11 nucleotides align to TRBD1. CDR1 is MDHEN and CDR2 is SYDVKM in the germline V gene. The CDR3 sequence is 17 residues long. CDR3 loop: CASGGDRGYRSKSIQYF. CDR3 DNA sequence: TGTGCCAGCGGAGGGGACAGGGGGTACCGGTCCAAAAGCATTCAGTACTTC.

The chain uses TRBV6-2 or TRBV6-3 and TRBJ1-5, with no clear D. Germline V gene lookup returns CDR1 MNHEY and CDR2 SVGEGT. This CDR3 region has 14 residues. Trimming took 5 bases from V and 5 from J, leaving 13 bases between them. The CDR3 region has the DNA TGTGCCAGCAGTACTGAGTGGAGGGATCAGCCCCAGCATTTT. As protein: CASSTEWRDQPQHF.

The rearrangement links TRBV5-4 to TRBJ1-2; TRBD1 aligns across 7 bases. Trimming removed 4 bases from V and 4 bases from J; junction bases left unmatched: 4. The CDR3 is 13 residues long. Looked up from germline, CDR1 is SGHNT and CDR2 is YYREEE (reference sequence). The CDR3 DNA sequence: TGTGCCAGCAGCGCAGGGACAGCCTATGGCTACACCTTC. This translates into CASSAGTAYGYTF.

This chain connects TRBV5-8 to TRBJ2-1; D gene ambiguous. CDR1 is SGHTS, CDR2 YDEGEE, per germline. The CDR3 consists of 15 residues. Trimming took 1 base from V and 7 from J, leaving 15 bases between them. The CDR3 DNA reads as TGTGCCAGCAGCTTGTTCGGTGGGCCCTCTAATGAGCAGTTCTTC. Translation gives CASSLFGGPSNEQFF.

The chain recombines TRBV18 with TRBJ2-7, with 12 bases aligning to TRBD2. After removal of 5 bases from V and 2 bases from J, the junction contained 10 bases not matched to a gene. This CDR3 is 17 amino acids long. CDR1 KGHSH and CDR2 LQKENI come from the germline V gene. As DNA, the CDR3 is TGTGCCAGCTCAACTCGACTAGCGGGAGTCGGGGCCTACGAGCAGTACTTC. Protein: CASSTRLAGVGAYEQYF.

This clone occurred once. The V and J genes are TRBV18 and TRBJ1-1, with D perhaps matching TRBD1 (5 bases). This CDR3 region has 15 residues. V was clipped by 3 bases and J by 1 base, with 12 bases between them. From germline, CDR1 is KGHSH and CDR2 LQKENI. CDR3 DNA: TGTGCCAGCTCACCGAGGGGCGGGACGAACACTGAAGCTTTCTTT. Protein sequence: CASSPRGGTNTEAFF.

V and J are TRBV18 and TRBJ1-5; D is uncertain. Germline lookup yields CDR1 KGHSH and CDR2 LQKENI. This CDR3 comprises 13 residues. The V end was cut by 4 bases, the J end by 3 bases, with 7 bases between. CDR3 nucleotide sequence: TGTGCCAGCTCACGAGGCACCAATCAGCCCCAGCATTTT. Protein product: CASSRGTNQPQHF.

V gene TRBV7-9 combines with J gene TRBJ2-2, with 7 positions matching TRBD2. V lost 5 bases to trimming and J lost 4 bases; unmatched junction nucleotides: 10. The CDR3 has 16 amino acids. CDR1 is SEHNR and CDR2 is FQNEAQ in the germline V gene (reference sequence). CDR3 DNA: TGTGCCAGCAGCCATCTAGCGGTGGAGGGCACCGGGGAGCTGTTTTTT. The encoded protein is CASSHLAVEGTGELFF.

This chain joins TRBV7-2 and TRBJ1-2; D gene ambiguous. CDR3 size: 14 residues. V dropped 5 bases and J dropped 5 bases, with 15 bases sitting between them. Germline V lookup: CDR1 SGHTA, CDR2 FQGNSA. In nucleotides, the CDR3 is TGTGCCAGCAGCACTTCCTCGGTCGAGTATGGCTACACCTTC. This sequence encodes CASSTSSVEYGYTF.

The V gene is TRBV6-5, the J gene TRBJ2-2; tentative D call: TRBD1 (6 bases). V gave up 2 bases and J gave up 1 base, with 11 bases separating them. Germline CDR1 reads MNHEY; CDR2 reads SVGAGI. The CDR3 sequence is 16 residues long. The CDR3, as DNA: TGTGCCAGCAGTTACATTCCGGGACAGAACACCGGGGAGCTGTTTTTT. It yields the protein CASSYIPGQNTGELFF.

The chain employs TRBV28 and TRBJ1-5, with a possible D match to TRBD1 (6 bases). CDR1 and CDR2 (germline): MDHEN, SYDVKM. This CDR3 contains 15 residues. V gave up 5 bases and J gave up 0 bases, with 11 bases separating them. CDR3 coding DNA: TGTGCCAGCAGTAGGACAGAATATAGCAATCAGCCCCAGCATTTT. Translated, it gives CASSRTEYSNQPQHF.

This clone showed up just once. The rearrangement uses TRBV11-1 and TRBJ1-6; the D is unclear. The CDR3 covers 12 residues. Germline CDR1 is SGHAT and CDR2 is FQDESV (reference sequence). V dropped 8 bases and J dropped 6 bases, with 8 bases sitting between them. The CDR3 nucleotides are TGTGCCAGCGGGCAGCCTAATTCACCCCTCCACTTT. Its translation is CASGQPNSPLHF.

The chain carries TRBV28 and TRBJ2-1; TRBD2 might be the D (5 bases). CDR3 length equals 13 residues. V lost 3 bases and J 8 bases, leaving 11 bases between the germline ends. Germline V gene lookup returns CDR1 MDHEN and CDR2 SYDVKM. The CDR3 sequence: CASSLYGVYEQFF. The DNA for the CDR3 is TGTGCCAGCAGTTTGTACGGGGTTTATGAGCAGTTCTTC. The full variable domain, completed using reference TRBV28 and TRBJ2-1, is DVKVTQSSRYLVKRTGEKVFLECVQDMDHENMFWYRQDPGLGLRLIYFSYDVKMKEKGDIPEGYSVSREKKERFSLILESASTNQTSMYLCASSLYGVYEQFFGPGTRLTVL.

V gene TRBV5-6 combines with J gene TRBJ1-2; 7 bases agree with TRBD1. This CDR3 region has 14 residues. Germline CDR1 and CDR2: SGHDT and YYEEEE. J gave up 0 bases and V 4 bases, and 3 bases lay outside the gene matches. CDR3 protein: CASSIGTANYGYTF. Here the CDR3 DNA reads TGTGCCAGCAGCATCGGGACAGCTAACTATGGCTACACCTTC.

The chain employs TRBV5-1 and TRBJ1-3; D unclear. Trimming cost V 4 bases and J 0 bases, with 8 bases left between them. Germline V gene sequence: CDR1 SGHRS, CDR2 YFSETQ. The CDR3 is 14 residues long. As DNA, the CDR3 is TGCGCCAGCAGCCCCAGGCTCTCTGGAAACACCATATATTTT. Its translation: CASSPRLSGNTIYF. The full variable domain, in which reference TRBV5-1 and TRBJ1-3 provide the parts outside the CDR3, is KAGVTQTPRYLIKTRGQQVTLSCSPISGHRSVSWYQQTPGQGLQFLFEYFSETQRNKGNFPGRFSGRQFSNSRSEMNVSTLELGDSALYLCASSPRLSGNTIYFGEGSWLTVV.

The V call is TRBV7-2, the J call TRBJ1-1, with D uncertain. Germline V gene data show CDR1 as SGHTA and CDR2 as FQGNSA. Trimming stripped 2 bases from V and 1 base from J, with 11 bases between. CDR3 length: 15 amino acids. The CDR3 DNA sequence: TGTGCCAGCAGCTTATTAGGAGGCTGGAACACTGAAGCTTTCTTT. Translated: CASSLLGGWNTEAFF.

The chain employs TRBV14 and TRBJ1-2; no definite D call. Germline V gene sequence: CDR1 SGHDN, CDR2 FVKESK. V was trimmed by 0 bases and J by 5 bases, leaving 13 bases between them. The CDR3 totals 15 residues. CDR3 coding DNA: TGTGCCAGCAGCCAAGAACGGCAGGATCATTATGGCTACACCTTC. It translates to CASSQERQDHYGYTF. Full variable domain (remainder filled in from reference TRBV14 and TRBJ1-2): EAGVTQFPSHSVIEKGQTVTLRCDPISGHDNLYWYRRVMGKEIKFLLHFVKESKQDESGMPNNRFLAERTGGTYSTLKVQPAELEDSGVYFCASSQERQDHYGYTFGSGTRLTVV.

J is TRBJ2-5 and V is TRBV28; TRBD1 matches at 7 bases. In germline, CDR1 is MDHEN, CDR2 SYDVKM. Trimming removed 5 bases from V and 3 bases from J; junction bases left unmatched: 9. The CDR3 totals 15 residues. CDR3: CASSPAGTAEETQYF. For the CDR3, the DNA is TGTGCCAGCAGTCCGGCCGGGACAGCTGAAGAGACCCAGTACTTC.

The V call is TRBV7-3, the J call TRBJ1-5; D unclear. V gave up 6 bases and J gave up 11 bases, with 11 bases separating them. The CDR3 runs 11 residues. Germline V CDR1 and CDR2: SGHTA, FQGTGA. The chain's CDR3 is CASRLVEAQHF. DNA for the CDR3: TGTGCCAGCAGGTTGGTTGAGGCCCAGCATTTT. Using reference TRBV7-3 and TRBJ1-5 for the parts outside the CDR3, the full variable domain is GAGVSQTPSNKVTEKGKYVELRCDPISGHTALYWYRQSLGQGPEFLIYFQGTGAADDSGLPNDRFFAVRPEGSVSTLKIQRTERGDSAVYLCASRLVEAQHFGDGTRLSIL.